The 27 T cell receptor delta chains below all came from one sample that was sequenced in a study of gamma-delta T cells after stem cell transplantation (dated by TCRdb to the mid-2010s). The library was built by means of RT-PCR. TCRdb lists the instrument as Illumina MiSeq. TCRdb called clones afresh from the public reads with CATT; identical DNA rows were later merged. The sample table holds over 950 delta-chain clones, of which 2.5% to 3.5% were seen once. The top ten hold 30% to 40% of the sample. The sequenced sample was gamma-delta T cells. Every receptor here comes from a human donor. It is not recorded whose cells these are; they may come from a transplant donor.

A remark on this clone: The TCRdb protein comes from a much larger clone and disagrees with this DNA's translation at residue 15, likely due to a read error; the protein given here is derived from the DNA. The rearrangement uses TRDV2 and TRDJ1; TRDD3 matches 7 bases. The germline gives CDR1 GEAIGNYY, CDR2 EKD. The CDR3 is 21 residues long. J was trimmed by 0 bases and V by 5 bases; bases with no gene match: 26. As DNA, the CDR3 is TGTGCCTGTGGCCTAGTGAAACTGGGGACTTACCCTGCCTCGAACACCGATAAACTCATCTTT. It codes for CACGLVKLGTYPASNTDKLIF.

With respect to this clone: This DNA translates differently at residue 4 from the TCRdb protein, which is that of a much larger clone; a read error is likely, and the protein shown is the DNA's own translation. This chain links TRDV2 with TRDJ1; 12 bases map to TRDD3. Per the germline V gene, CDR1 is GEAIGNYY and CDR2 is EKD. Trimming took 5 bases from V and 0 from J; bases not matched to a gene: 12. The CDR3 covers 18 residues. The CDR3 DNA is TGTGCCTGTGGCACTCTCCGACTGGGGGATACTGACACCGATAAACTCATCTTT. This encodes CACGTLRLGDTDTDKLIF.

There are a few counts of this clone. The protein given by TCRdb reflects a much larger clone and differs at residue 4 from this DNA's translation, likely from a read error; the protein shown is the DNA's translation. The V and J genes are TRDV2 and TRDJ1, with 9 nucleotides matching TRDD3. The length of the CDR3 is 16 residues. The germline gives CDR1 GEAIGNYY, CDR2 EKD. V trimming: 5 bases; J trimming: 0 bases; junction bases outside the gene matches: 9. The DNA for the CDR3 is TGTGCCTGTGGCTTACTACTGGGGGACGACACCGATAAACTCATCTTT. Translated: CACGLLLGDDTDKLIF.

The chain uses TRDV1 and TRDJ1; 11 positions agree with TRDD3. V was clipped by 0 bases and J by 2 bases; unmatched bases: 17. Germline V gene lookup returns CDR1 TSWWSYY and CDR2 QGS. CDR3 length equals 21 residues. CDR3 region: CALGELESDWGIKGGTDKLIF. CDR3 in DNA: TGTGCTCTTGGGGAACTAGAGTCAGACTGGGGGATAAAAGGGGGGACCGATAAACTCATCTTT.

This clone was seen ten or more times. This may come from a read error, since a much larger clone is one base off. The genes are TRDV2 and TRDJ1; 10 positions match TRDD3. Germline CDR1 and CDR2: GEAIGNYY and EKD. CDR3 length: 18 residues. The CDR3 spells CACDTVLGGYGSTNKLIF. CDR3 bases: TGTGCCTGTGACACTGTACTCGGGGGATACGGGTCCACCAATAAACTCATCTTT.

To note about this clone: TCRdb's listed protein matches a much larger clone and diverges from this DNA's translation at residue 6, likely through a read error; the protein shown comes from the DNA. J is TRDJ1 and V is TRDV2; TRDD3 aligns across 8 bases. This CDR3 has 19 amino acids. V shed 1 base, J shed 0 bases, and the junction held 15 bases outside the gene matches. Germline-derived CDR1 and CDR2 are GEAIGNYY and EKD. The CDR3 DNA is TGTGCCTGTGACACGACACTGGGGGCCCCCGGCCGGGACACCGATAAACTCATCTTT. Its protein is CACDTTLGAPGRDTDKLIF.

This clone was counted between two and nine times. A far larger clone is off by one base, so a read error is likely. The V call is TRDV2, the J call TRDJ1; 12 nucleotides align to TRDD3. CDR3 size: 20 residues. From germline, CDR1 is GEAIGNYY and CDR2 EKD. V dropped 1 base and J dropped 0; count of bases not matched to a gene: 14. The CDR3 reads CACDTAQLGDTTSYTDKLIF. CDR3 DNA sequence: TGTGCCTGTGACACGGCACAACTGGGGGATACTACCTCGTACACCGATAAACTCATCTTT.

With regard to this clone: One base away lies a much larger clone, so this may be a sequencing read error. The genes are TRDV1 and TRDJ1; no firm D call. The germline V and J ends were trimmed by 2 bases and 3 bases, with 10 bases remaining between them. Germline V gives CDR1 TSWWSYY, CDR2 QGS. This CDR3 region has 14 residues. The CDR3 reads CALGEVLGPDKLIF. CDR3 coding DNA: TGTGCTCTTGGGGAAGTCTTGGGTCCCGATAAACTCATCTTT.

Only a few counts were recorded for this clone. This DNA translates differently at residue 3 from the TCRdb protein, which is that of a much larger clone; a read error is likely, and the protein shown is the DNA's own translation. This chain joins TRDV2 and TRDJ1, with 13 nucleotides matching TRDD3. In germline, CDR1 is GEAIGNYY, CDR2 EKD. The CDR3 consists of 18 residues. In DNA, the CDR3 is TGTGCCCGTGACTCAGTACTGGGGGATACGCAGTACACCGATAAACTCATCTTT. This gives the protein CARDSVLGDTQYTDKLIF.

Concerning this clone: TCRdb's protein, taken from a much larger clone, differs from this DNA's translation at residue 12, likely owing to a read error; the protein displayed comes from the DNA. The CDR3 DNA sequence: TGTGCCTGTGAGACCCTTGGGGAGCTGGGGGATAAGGTCACCGATAAACTCATCTTT. Its protein is CACETLGELGDKVTDKLIF. The chain has TRDV2 and TRDJ1, with 10 nucleotides matching TRDD3. The J segment lost 1 base and the V segment lost 4 bases, leaving 17 bases of the junction unmatched. Germline CDR1 reads GEAIGNYY; CDR2 reads EKD. The CDR3 runs to 19 residues.

In this sample, this clone turned up a few times. This likely reflects a read error, since a far larger clone is one base away. Other DNA sequences in this specimen translate into the identical CDR3. V is TRDV2 and J is TRDJ3; tentatively, D is TRDD3 (6 bases). Germline values: CDR1 GEAIGNYY, CDR2 EKD. The CDR3 runs 19 residues. The CDR3 loop is CACDTGWGGSSWDTRQMFF. CDR3 DNA: TGTGCCTGTGACACCGGCTGGGGAGGAAGCTCCTGGGACACCCGACAGATGTTCTTC.

Of note for this clone: For this DNA, TCRdb reports the protein of a much larger clone, which diverges at residue 20, most likely from a read error; the protein presented here is translated directly from the DNA. The gene calls are TRDV2 and TRDJ3; 10 bases are shared with TRDD3. Germline V gene sequence: CDR1 GEAIGNYY, CDR2 EKD. This CDR3 spans 22 amino acids. This chain's CDR3 is CACDGVLGDPTHSSWDTRQIFF. The CDR3 coding sequence is TGTGCCTGTGACGGCGTACTGGGGGATCCGACCCACAGCTCCTGGGACACCCGACAGATTTTTTTC.

The chain links TRDV2 to TRDJ3; TRDD3 aligns across 9 bases. CDR1 and CDR2 (germline): GEAIGNYY, EKD. Trimming took 3 bases from V and 0 from J; bases not matched to a gene: 14. The CDR3 length is 21 residues. As DNA, the CDR3 is TGTGCCTGTGACCATATACGAGCCGGGGGATACCTCTCCTGGGACACCCGACAGATGTTTTTC. This gives the protein CACDHIRAGGYLSWDTRQMFF.

Turning to this clone: TCRdb lists the protein of a much larger clone for this DNA, which differs at residue 4, so this is likely a read error; the protein given here is translated from the DNA itself. The J gene is TRDJ3, the V gene TRDV2; TRDD3 matches at 8 bases. The germline gives CDR1 GEAIGNYY, CDR2 EKD. V lost 6 bases to trimming and J lost 2 bases; unmatched junction nucleotides: 14. The CDR3 has 19 residues. The CDR3 reads CACYSATDWGAWDTRQMFF. Written as DNA, the CDR3 is TGTGCCTGTTACAGCGCTACCGACTGGGGGGCCTGGGACACCCGACAGATGTTTTTC.

This clone occurred a few times. This sequence may be a read error, since a much larger clone differs from it by one base. The sample contains more than one DNA sequence encoding this CDR3. The chain couples TRDV2 to TRDJ1; 10 nucleotides match TRDD3. Per germline, CDR1 GEAIGNYY and CDR2 EKD. This CDR3 region has 16 residues. CDR3 in amino acids: CACELLGDTYTDKLIF. The CDR3 coding sequence is TGCGCCTGTGAGTTGTTGGGGGATACATACACCGATAAACTCATCTTT.

There are a few counts of this clone. The protein that TCRdb holds for this DNA derives from a much larger clone and differs from the translated DNA at residue 13, which likely indicates a read error; the protein shown here is translated from the DNA. The V gene is TRDV2, the J gene TRDJ3; TRDD3 matches 9 bases. With V trimmed by 3 bases and J by 6 bases, 17 bases remained unmatched. CDR1 is GEAIGNYY, CDR2 EKD, per germline. This CDR3 is built from 20 residues. The CDR3 spells CACDHIRAGGYPLDTRQMFF. The CDR3 coding sequence is TGTGCCTGTGACCATATACGAGCCGGGGGATACCCCCTGGACACCCGACAGATGTTTTTC.

This clone has a handful of counts. This is likely an artifact of a read error, given a far larger clone one base away. This chain uses TRDV2 with TRDJ1, with 10 bases lining up with TRDD3. Germline CDR1 GEAIGNYY, CDR2 EKD. V was pared by 5 bases and J by 4 bases, with 6 bases of the junction left unmatched. This CDR3 region has 14 residues. CDR3 nucleotides: TGTGCCTGTGGCTCACTGGGGGATTACGATAAACTCATCTTT. Protein: CACGSLGDYDKLIF.

As concerns this clone: The likely explanation is a read error, given a far larger clone one base away. This chain joins TRDV2 and TRDJ1, with 8 bases fitting TRDD3. V was pared by 0 bases and J by 0 bases, with 29 bases of the junction left unmatched. Germline CDR1 and CDR2: GEAIGNYY and EKD. The CDR3 consists of 24 residues. DNA for the CDR3: TGTGCCTGTGACACCGTCGGCGATCTGGGTACCGTGTCGTCTGGGGGACCGTACACCGATAAACTCATCTTT. Translation gives CACDTVGDLGTVSSGGPYTDKLIF.

This clone was observed a few times. TCRdb pairs this DNA with a much larger clone's protein that differs at residue 10, likely a read error; the protein shown was translated from the DNA. This chain joins TRDV2 and TRDJ3, with 11 bases matching TRDD3. V shed 1 base, J shed 0 bases, and the junction held 4 bases outside the gene matches. The CDR3 covers 19 residues. The germline V gene encodes CDR1 GEAIGNYY and CDR2 EKD. The CDR3 DNA sequence: TGTGCCTGTGACACAGCTGGGGGATACATCTCCTGGGACACCCGACAGATGTTTTTC. Translated: CACDTAGGYISWDTRQMFF.

This clone has more than one count but fewer than ten. With only one base between it and a far larger clone, this is likely a read error. Distinct nucleotide sequences in the sample also encode this CDR3. The V and J genes are TRDV2 and TRDJ1; D is possibly TRDD2 (5 bases). In germline, CDR1 is GEAIGNYY, CDR2 EKD. CDR3 size: 13 residues. CDR3 loop: CACDTFNTDKLIF. In DNA, the CDR3 is TGCGCCTGTGACACCTTCAACACCGATAAACTCATCTTT.

In this sample, this clone is large. This CDR3 is also generated by other DNA sequences in the sample. CDR3 nucleotide sequence: TGTGCCTGTGACGACGTACTGGGGGCCGATAAACTCATCTTT. Its translation is CACDDVLGADKLIF. V usage is TRDV2 and J usage is TRDJ1; 8 bases are shared with TRDD3. The CDR3 contains 14 residues. The J segment lost 3 bases and the V segment lost 3 bases, leaving 5 bases of the junction unmatched. The germline V gene has CDR1 GEAIGNYY and CDR2 EKD.

In regard to this clone: TCRdb's protein for this DNA is that of a much larger clone and differs from the translation at residue 6, likely a read error; the protein shown is the DNA translation. V and J are TRDV2 and TRDJ1, with D hard to call. Germline V gene data show CDR1 as GEAIGNYY and CDR2 as EKD. The CDR3 is 14 residues long. V lost 2 bases, J lost 4 bases, and 13 bases lay in between. CDR3: CACDRLEGRDKLIF. The CDR3 DNA sequence: TGTGCCTGTGACAGACTAGAGGGGCGCGATAAACTCATCTTT.

This clone was counted between two and nine times. The protein that TCRdb holds for this DNA derives from a much larger clone and differs from the translated DNA at residue 8, which likely indicates a read error; the protein shown here is translated from the DNA. The rearrangement joins TRDV2 to TRDJ1; tentatively, D is TRDD3 (5 bases). Trimming pared 1 base from V and 0 bases from J, leaving 23 bases between. Germline loops: CDR1 GEAIGNYY, CDR2 EKD. This CDR3 is built from 19 residues. Here the CDR3 reads CACDTILRAPGRDTDKLIF. CDR3 bases: TGTGCCTGTGACACGATACTGAGGGCCCCCGGCCGGGACACCGATAAACTCATCTTT.

This clone has a handful of counts. One base separates it from a far larger clone, so it is likely a read error. The same CDR3 can be traced to other DNA sequences in this sample. CDR3 DNA: TGTGCCTGTGACCATATACGAGCTGGGGGATACCCCTGGGACACCCGACAGATGTTTTTC. This translates into CACDHIRAGGYPWDTRQMFF. V gene TRDV2 combines with J gene TRDJ3, with 11 bases matching TRDD3. The germline CDR1 and CDR2 sequences are GEAIGNYY and EKD. The J segment lost 2 bases and the V segment lost 3 bases, leaving 11 bases of the junction unmatched. The CDR3 covers 20 residues.

By its share, this clone is medium-sized. This likely stems from a read error, as it lies one base from a far larger clone. This CDR3 is also generated by other DNA sequences in the sample. The gene calls are TRDV3 and TRDJ1, with D unresolved. The ends were cut back, 2 bases at V and 0 bases at J, with 19 bases in the middle. The CDR3 sequence is 16 residues long. Germline CDR1 TVYSNPD, CDR2 GDNSRS (reference sequence). The CDR3 protein is CAFLGKWAQYTDKLIF. DNA for the CDR3: TGTGCCTTTTTGGGCAAGTGGGCCCAGTACACCGATAAACTCATCTTT.

A remark on this clone: Since a far larger clone is one base different, this is likely a read error. V gene TRDV2 combines with J gene TRDJ1; 13 positions match TRDD3. V was clipped by 3 bases and J by 13 bases; unmatched bases: 13. There are 15 residues in the CDR3. Per germline, CDR1 GEAIGNYY and CDR2 EKD. CDR3 nucleotides: TGTGCCTGTGACCCAGTACTGGGGGATACGCGGCAACCCATCTTT. Residues: CACDPVLGDTRQPIF.

J is TRDJ1 and V is TRDV2; 7 bases are a match to TRDD3. The CDR3 spans 18 residues. After removal of 0 bases from V and 0 bases from J, the junction contained 12 bases not matched to a gene. Germline-derived CDR1 and CDR2 are GEAIGNYY and EKD. CDR3 sequence: CACDTLGAPGRDTDKLIF. CDR3 DNA sequence: TGTGCCTGTGACACCCTGGGGGCCCCCGGCCGGGACACCGATAAACTCATCTTT.